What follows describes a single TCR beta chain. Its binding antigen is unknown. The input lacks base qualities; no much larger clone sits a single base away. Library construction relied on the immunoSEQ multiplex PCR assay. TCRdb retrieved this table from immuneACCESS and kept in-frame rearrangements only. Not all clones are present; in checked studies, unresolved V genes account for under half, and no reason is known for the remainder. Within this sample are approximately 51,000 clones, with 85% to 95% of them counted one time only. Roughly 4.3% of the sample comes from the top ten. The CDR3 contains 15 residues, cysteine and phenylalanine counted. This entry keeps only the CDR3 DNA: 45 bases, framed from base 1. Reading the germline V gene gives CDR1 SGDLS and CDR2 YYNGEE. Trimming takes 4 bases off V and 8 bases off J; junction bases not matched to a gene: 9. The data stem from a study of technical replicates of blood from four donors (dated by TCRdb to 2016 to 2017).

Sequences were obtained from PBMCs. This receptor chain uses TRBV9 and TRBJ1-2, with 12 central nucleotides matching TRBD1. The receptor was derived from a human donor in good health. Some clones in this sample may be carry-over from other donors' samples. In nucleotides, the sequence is TGTGCCAGCAGCCCCCGGGGACAGGGGGCGCGGGGCTACACCTTC. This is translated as CASSPRGQGARGYTF.